The 23 T cell receptor beta chains presented below share a single source sample, sequenced in a study of CD8+CD57+ T cells in acquired aplastic anemia. All sequencing subjects had displayed CD8+CD57+ cell expansion on flow cytometry. For CDR3 and TCR beta VDJ profiling, genomic DNA was the template used. TCRdb passed the reads through MiXCR, listing each CDR3 protein once. This sample has 200,000 to 250,000 distinct CDR3 sequences, with about half found just once. The specimen was sorted CD4+, CD8+, or CD8+CD57+ T cells (not recorded which) from PBMCs. These receptors were obtained from a human donor with aplastic anemia.

Concerning this clonotype: A read error may explain this, as a much larger clone is one base away. The chain combines TRBV9 with TRBJ2-7; a weak D match, TRBD2 (7 bases). The CDR3 has 15 amino acids. Germline V gene sequence: CDR1 SGDLS, CDR2 YYNGEE. The CDR3 is CARSVDGGRSYEQYF. Here the CDR3 DNA reads TGTGCCAGGAGCGTAGACGGGGGGCGCTCCTACGAGCAGTACTTC.

Concerning this clonotype itself: This sequence may be a read error, since a much larger clone differs from it by one base. The chain is built from TRBV7-3 and TRBJ2-1; 7 positions agree with TRBD2. This CDR3 is 15 amino acids long. Germline V gives CDR1 SGHTA, CDR2 FQGTGA. CDR3 loop: CASSLGGGFGSEQSF. The CDR3 DNA is TGTGCCAGCAGCTTAGGGGGGGGTTTCGGTAGTGAGCAGTCCTTC.

Details on this clonotype: Because the CDR3 is missing its conserved closing phenylalanine or tryptophan, this is likely a read error. The gene calls are TRBV9 and TRBJ2-7, with 7 bases fitting TRBD1. Germline-derived CDR1 and CDR2 are SGDLS and YYNGEE. The CDR3 sequence is 13 residues long. With 7 bases clipped from V and 5 bases from J, the junction kept 9 bases outside the gene matches. DNA for the CDR3: TGTGCCAGCTCACCGGGACAGTTCGACGAGCAGTACCTC. Translated, it gives CASSPGQFDEQYL.

The chain is built from TRBV6-1 and TRBJ1-4, with D perhaps matching TRBD1 (5 bases). The CDR3 is 15 residues long. Germline V gene data show CDR1 as MNHNS and CDR2 as SASEGT. The germline V and J ends were trimmed by 11 bases and 13 bases, with 29 bases remaining between them. CDR3 DNA sequence: TGTGCCTCCCTAGCGGGGGGACCGAATGGATTGAGACTGTTTTTT. Amino acids: CASLAGGPNGLRLFF.

The chain carries TRBV20-1 and TRBJ2-5; 9 positions match TRBD2. Losses at the gene ends were 5 bases for V and 5 bases for J; bases not matched to a gene: 3. Germline V gives CDR1 DFQATT, CDR2 SNEGSKA (reference sequence). CDR3 length equals 12 residues. The CDR3 loop reads CSAARGGETQYF. Written as DNA, the CDR3 is TGCAGTGCTGCGCGGGGGGGGGAGACCCAGTACTTC.

This rearrangement joins TRBV27 to TRBJ1-6; D remains ambiguous. Per the germline V gene, CDR1 is MNHEY and CDR2 is SMNVEV (reference sequence). The ends were cut back, 3 bases at V and 9 bases at J, with 12 bases in the middle. This CDR3 has 14 residues. The CDR3 coding sequence is TGTGCCAGCAGTTTTGATGGAGCCCGTTCACCCCTCCACTTT. Protein sequence: CASSFDGARSPLHF.

To note about this clonotype: A much larger clone differs from this one at a single base, so this may be a read error. The V call is TRBV5-1, the J call TRBJ2-1; 7 bases map to TRBD1. Germline V gene sequence: CDR1 SGHRS, CDR2 YFSETQ. There are 13 residues in the CDR3. The CDR3 DNA reads TGCGCCGGCAGCTTGGGACAGCACAATGAGCAGTTCTTC. Its translation: CAGSLGQHNEQFF.

V and J are TRBV15 and TRBJ2-1; 9 bases map to TRBD2. J was trimmed by 4 bases and V by 3 bases; bases with no gene match: 7. In germline, CDR1 is LNHNV, CDR2 YYDKDF (reference sequence). This CDR3 is built from 16 residues. CDR3 DNA sequence: TGTGCCACCAGCAGGCGGGAGGGGAGGGGGTACAATGAGCAGTTCTTC. It specifies CATSRREGRGYNEQFF.

This clonotype was recorded many times. The chain uses TRBV19 and TRBJ1-6, with D possibly being TRBD1 (5 bases). The germline CDR1 and CDR2 sequences are LNHDA and SQIVND (reference sequence). V lost 11 bases to trimming and J lost 5 bases, with 25 bases between them. This CDR3 has 17 amino acids. CDR3 in DNA: TGTGCCTGGAGTACAGGTGGGGGGAACACCCATAATTCACCCCTCCACTTT. It translates to CAWSTGGGNTHNSPLHF.

V gene TRBV28 combines with J gene TRBJ1-4; D is perhaps TRBD1 (6 bases). Per germline, CDR1 MDHEN and CDR2 SYDVKM. CDR3 length equals 14 residues. Trimming removed 5 bases at V and 6 bases at J, with 13 bases between. CDR3 residues: CASSPKGGDEKLFF. CDR3 sequence (DNA): TGTGCCAGCAGTCCGAAGGGGGGGGATGAAAAACTGTTTTTT.

As to this clonotype: The missing conserved phenylalanine or tryptophan at the end of this CDR3 makes a read error likely. It is unclear where the CDR3 begins or ends on the DNA, so no DNA is shown, and the CDR3 is as TCRdb lists it. The chain's CDR3 is CASSDRTGLHY. The chain recombines TRBV6-5 with TRBJ1-4; the table's D gene call, TRBD1, was not cross checked with the DNA. Germline lookup yields CDR1 MNHEY and CDR2 SVGAGI. A total of 11 residues make up the CDR3, ends included.

V gene TRBV7-2 combines with J gene TRBJ2-7, with D perhaps matching TRBD2 (5 bases). Trimming removed 2 bases from V and 0 bases from J, with 11 bases in between. Germline V gene lookup returns CDR1 SGHTA and CDR2 FQGNSA. This CDR3 region has 15 residues. CDR3: CASSLMGSSSYEQYF. CDR3 nucleotide sequence: TGTGCCAGCAGCTTAATGGGGAGTAGCTCCTACGAGCAGTACTTC.

The chain couples TRBV29-1 to TRBJ2-1; TRBD2 is a possible D gene (6 bases). CDR1 is SQVTM, CDR2 ANQGSEA, per germline. This CDR3 is 11 amino acids long. The V end lost 6 bases, the J end lost 9 bases, and 12 bases lay between the germline ends. The CDR3: CSVRDLAEQFF. DNA for the CDR3: TGCAGCGTCCGGGACTTAGCTGAGCAGTTCTTC.

V gene TRBV20-1 combines with J gene TRBJ2-2, with 9 positions matching TRBD2. Germline CDR1 reads DFQATT; CDR2 reads SNEGSKA (reference sequence). V was pared by 6 bases and J by 2 bases, with 7 bases of the junction left unmatched. The length of the CDR3 is 15 residues. Here the CDR3 DNA reads TGCAGTGCCAGACGACTAGCGGTAAACACCGGGGAGCTGTTTTTT. It encodes CSARRLAVNTGELFF.

This clonotype was seen more than once but under ten times. The J gene is TRBJ2-1, the V gene TRBV11-2; D is possibly TRBD1 (6 bases). The CDR3 is 17 amino acids. Germline V gene lookup returns CDR1 SGHAT and CDR2 FQNNGV. V lost 2 bases and J 5 bases, leaving 19 bases between the germline ends. The CDR3 region is CASSLIFSGDGHNEQFF. The CDR3 region has the DNA TGTGCCAGCAGCTTAATCTTTTCAGGGGATGGGCACAATGAGCAGTTCTTC.

This clonotype showed up many times. This chain joins TRBV20-1 and TRBJ2-1, with 9 nucleotides matching TRBD2. V gave up 3 bases and J gave up 8 bases; unmatched junction bases: 11. The germline V gene has CDR1 DFQATT and CDR2 SNEGSKA (reference sequence). The CDR3 has 15 residues. The CDR3 nucleotides read TGCAGTGCTAGCCCCCGGGGCGGGGGGGCTGATGAGCAGTTCTTC. It yields the protein CSASPRGGGADEQFF.

Here the CDR3 reads CAISALNTEAFF. The CDR3 nucleotides are TGTGCCATCAGCGCTCTGAACACTGAAGCTTTCTTT. V gene TRBV10-3 combines with J gene TRBJ1-1, with unresolved D. The CDR3 has 12 residues. The V end lost 6 bases, the J end lost 0 bases, and 5 bases lay between the germline ends. Germline assignment: CDR1 ENHRY and CDR2 SYGVKD.

This clonotype was counted at least ten times. The chain carries TRBV7-9 and TRBJ2-3, with D possibly being TRBD1 (5 bases). Germline V gene lookup returns CDR1 SEHNR and CDR2 FQNEAQ (reference sequence). V was pared by 8 bases and J by 4 bases, with 10 bases between. The length of the CDR3 is 12 residues. The CDR3 sequence is CASVQGADTQYF. As DNA, the CDR3 is TGTGCCAGCGTTCAGGGCGCAGATACGCAGTATTTT.

Worth noting for this clonotype: The conserved phenylalanine or tryptophan is not found at the CDR3 terminus, so this likely reflects a read error. It is unclear where the CDR3 begins or ends on the DNA, so no DNA is shown, and the CDR3 is as TCRdb lists it. V usage is TRBV11-2 and J usage is TRBJ1-6; the table calls TRBD1, which could not be checked here. Inclusive of both ends, the CDR3 amounts to 14 amino acids. The germline V gene has CDR1 SGHAT and CDR2 FQNNGV. The CDR3 loop is CASSWTSENSPLRL.

This clonotype was recorded many times. The rearrangement links TRBV5-1 to TRBJ2-2; 7 bases map to TRBD1. Germline V gives CDR1 SGHRS, CDR2 YFSETQ. This CDR3 has 17 residues. V was clipped by 3 bases and J by 0 bases; unmatched bases: 8. CDR3 in DNA: TGCGCCAGCAGCTCGGGACAGAACCAAGCGAACACCGGGGAGCTGTTTTTT. Residues: CASSSGQNQANTGELFF.

Concerning this clonotype: No DNA is shown, since the ends of the CDR3 on it are uncertain; the CDR3 is the one TCRdb lists. The chain uses TRBV20-1 and TRBJ2-7. The V gene's germline CDR1 is DFQATT and CDR2 SNEGSKA (reference sequence). The CDR3 numbers 12 amino acids, ends counted. The CDR3 sequence is CSVAGGTYEQHF.

There are many counts of this clonotype. The CDR3 sequence is CASSPDGGGDTDTQYF. DNA of the CDR3: TGCGCCAGCAGCCCTGATGGAGGGGGGGATACAGATACGCAGTATTTT. This sequence joins TRBV5-1 and TRBJ2-3; D perhaps matches TRBD2 (7 bases). V was clipped by 4 bases and J by 3 bases, with 18 bases between them. This CDR3 is built from 16 residues. Germline loops: CDR1 SGHRS, CDR2 YFSETQ.

Points on this clonotype: A read error may be the cause here, since a much bigger clone is one base away. The V call is TRBV5-1, the J call TRBJ1-5, with 9 bases lining up with TRBD1. Trimming cost V 3 bases and J 3 bases; bases outside gene matches: 4. CDR1 is SGHRS, CDR2 YFSETQ, per germline. This CDR3 contains 15 residues. The CDR3 spells CASSSGTGYNQPQHF. The CDR3 DNA sequence: TGCGCCAGCAGCTCCGGGACAGGGTACAATCAGCCCCAGCATTTT.